A selection of T cell receptor beta chains follows, all from one sample in a study of beta chain features in type 1 diabetes. Produced via immunoSEQ multiplex PCR; TCRdb's table is partial and in-frame only. The sample consists of roughly 150,000 clones, 11% of them appearing once. The sequenced sample was central memory CD4+ T cells from blood. The receptors come from a man between 18 and 29 years old in good health. CDR3s include the opening cysteine and the closing phenylalanine or tryptophan. Each record gives: CDR3 protein, CDR3 DNA, V gene, clone size, D gene, J gene. D genes are given only for firm matches. A row's size may be missing; if present it is once, few, many or a size class.

CASSITDTEAFF TGCGCCAGCAGCATAACAGACACTGAAGCTTTCTTT TRBV5-1 - - TRBJ1-1
CASSNQAAEDRAYNEQFF TGTGCCAGCAGCAATCAGGCAGCGGAGGACAGGGCTTACAATGAGCAGTTCTTC TRBV21-1 few - TRBJ2-1
CASSLRRDSSYNEQFF TGTGCCAGCAGCTTGAGGCGGGACAGCTCCTACAATGAGCAGTTCTTC TRBV11-2 few - TRBJ2-1
CASSPGGSDTYEQYF TGTGCCAGCTCACCAGGGGGCTCGGATACCTACGAGCAGTACTTC TRBV18 - - TRBJ2-7
CASTGEGGQPQHF TGTGCCAGCACAGGAGAAGGAGGGCAGCCCCAGCATTTT TRBV2 few - TRBJ1-5
CASTSSGELRTDTQYF TGTGCCAGCACCTCTTCCGGGGAACTACGCACAGATACGCAGTATTTT TRBV27 many - TRBJ2-3
CASSLARGTDTQYF TGTGCCAGCAGCTTAGCGAGGGGCACAGATACGCAGTATTTT TRBV7-2 - - TRBJ2-3
CASSSSPGTQLYPRNEQYF TGTGCCAGCAGTTCCTCACCCGGGACACAACTATACCCTCGGAACGAGCAGTACTTC TRBV28 - - TRBJ2-7
CASSKQGAGTGELFF TGTGCCAGCAGTAAGCAGGGGGCCGGCACCGGGGAGCTGTTTTTT TRBV6-5 - TRBD1 TRBJ2-2
CASSQERHTQETQYF TGCGCCAGCAGCCAAGAAAGACATACTCAAGAGACCCAGTACTTC TRBV4-1 few - TRBJ2-5
CASSLDGGSSYEQYF TGTGCCAGCAGCTTGGACGGCGGGAGCTCCTACGAGCAGTACTTC TRBV5-4 few TRBD2 TRBJ2-7
CASSQAGRQPQHF TGCGCCAGCAGCCAAGCGGGTCGGCAGCCCCAGCATTTT TRBV4-3 - - TRBJ1-5
CASSKGRDRVYGYTF TGTGCCAGCAGCAAGGGCCGAGACAGGGTCTATGGCTACACCTTC TRBV21-1 few - TRBJ1-2
CASRTGGKSPLHF TGTGCCAGCCGAACAGGGGGCAAATCACCCCTCCACTTT TRBV6-1 few TRBD1 TRBJ1-6
CASSSLGGLETQYF TGTGCCAGCAGCTCACTGGGAGGGCTGGAGACCCAGTACTTC TRBV28 - TRBD2 TRBJ2-5
CASSQRTDRNTEAFF TGCGCCAGCAGCCAGCGGACAGACCGGAACACTGAAGCTTTCTTT TRBV4-3 - - TRBJ1-1
CASSEDGLMNTEAFF TGTGCCAGCAGCGAGGACGGCCTTATGAACACTGAAGCTTTCTTT TRBV9 few - TRBJ1-1
CASSLGGLAGADTQYF TGTGCCAGCAGCTTAGGGGGACTAGCGGGAGCAGATACGCAGTATTTT TRBV13 once TRBD2 TRBJ2-3
CSPGSTDTQYF TGCAGTCCGGGGAGTACAGATACGCAGTATTTT TRBV20-1 many - TRBJ2-3
CASSNPGTGRYNEQFF TGTGCCAGCAGTAACCCAGGGACAGGGCGCTACAATGAGCAGTTCTTC TRBV28 - TRBD1 TRBJ2-1
CASSPRLATYNEQFF TGTGCCAGCAGCCCCCGGCTAGCAACCTACAATGAGCAGTTCTTC TRBV9 - - TRBJ2-1
CASSFRGTGSTGANVLTF TGCGCCAGCAGCTTCCGAGGGACAGGGTCGACTGGGGCCAACGTCCTGACTTTC TRBV5-1 - TRBD1 TRBJ2-6
CASSPLRDRERAEAFF TGTGCCAGCTCACCTCTCCGGGACAGGGAAAGGGCTGAAGCTTTCTTT TRBV18 - TRBD1 TRBJ1-1
CASSFAGTTVSSMRAFF TGTGCCAGCAGCTTTGCCGGGACGACCGTCTCGTCTATGAGGGCTTTCTTT TRBV7-3 few - TRBJ1-1
CASSQDRAYSGANVLTF TGCGCCAGCAGCCAGGACAGGGCCTACTCTGGGGCCAACGTCCTGACTTTC TRBV4-3 - TRBD1 TRBJ2-6
CASSQGATGTDETQYF TGTGCCAGCAGCCAAGGAGCGACAGGGACGGATGAGACCCAGTACTTC TRBV14 few TRBD1 TRBJ2-5
CASSSLPRFGTQYF TGTGCCAGCAGCTCTCTCCCCCGATTTGGTACGCAGTATTTT TRBV7-2 - - TRBJ2-3
CASSLVAGVDTQYF TGTGCCAGCAGCTTGGTAGCGGGAGTAGATACGCAGTATTTT TRBV7-2 few TRBD2 TRBJ2-3
CASSLGIKETQYF TGTGCCAGCAGCTTAGGGATTAAAGAGACCCAGTACTTC TRBV7-2 few - TRBJ2-5
CASTDSYGYTF TGTGCCAGCACTGACAGCTATGGCTACACCTTC TRBV6-5 - - TRBJ1-2
CASSQDPGRKVPNYGYTF TGCGCCAGCAGCCAAGATCCAGGACGGAAGGTCCCTAACTATGGCTACACCTTC TRBV4-1 - - TRBJ1-2
CQGTADSNYGYTF TGCCAGGGGACAGCAGATTCTAACTATGGCTACACCTTC TRBV2 - TRBD1 TRBJ1-2
CASSRGEETQYF TGTGCCAGCAGTCGAGGGGAAGAGACCCAGTACTTC TRBV9 - - TRBJ2-5
CASSWSLVYEQYF TGTGCCAGCAGTTGGTCTTTAGTCTACGAGCAGTACTTC TRBV11-1 few - TRBJ2-7
CASFGYEQYF TGTGCCAGCTTCGGTTACGAGCAGTACTTC TRBV6-1 - - TRBJ2-7
CASSLIGYEQYF TGTGCCAGCAGCTTGATCGGCTACGAGCAGTACTTC TRBV7-2 few - TRBJ2-7
CASSFGARETQYF TGTGCCAGCAGCTTCGGGGCCCGGGAGACCCAGTACTTC TRBV11-2 - - TRBJ2-5
CASSQIPGLGQFF TGTGCCAGCAGCCAAATCCCGGGACTAGGTCAGTTCTTC TRBV4-2 - TRBD2 TRBJ2-1
CSVPAWTGSSGANVLTF TGCAGCGTCCCCGCCTGGACAGGGTCCTCTGGGGCCAACGTCCTGACTTTC TRBV29-1 - TRBD1 TRBJ2-6
CSVDRTGAYYGYTF TGCAGCGTCGATAGGACAGGGGCTTACTATGGCTACACCTTC TRBV29-1 few TRBD1 TRBJ1-2
CAWSVRKGTGKLFF TGTGCCTGGAGTGTACGGAAGGGGACAGGAAAACTGTTTTTT TRBV30 few TRBD1 TRBJ1-4
CASSKGQGSSYEQYF TGTGCCAGCAGCAAGGGACAGGGGTCCTCCTACGAGCAGTACTTC TRBV21-1 many - TRBJ2-7
CASSQQTDQPQHF TGCGCCAGCAGCCAACAGACCGATCAGCCCCAGCATTTT TRBV4-3 few - TRBJ1-5
CASSLRRGSNEQFF TGTGCCAGCAGCCTCCGTCGAGGCTCGAATGAGCAGTTCTTC TRBV11-2 - - TRBJ2-1
CASSLFEEQYF TGCGCCAGCAGCTTGTTCGAGGAGCAGTACTTC TRBV5-1 many - TRBJ2-7
CASSLGTTGNTGELFF TGTGCCAGCAGCTTAGGGACGACAGGGAACACCGGGGAGCTGTTTTTT TRBV11-2 - - TRBJ2-2
CASSQDRIGTQYF TGTGCCAGCAGCCAAGATAGGATCGGTACGCAGTATTTT TRBV4-2 few - TRBJ2-3
CASSQEKTSYEQYF TGCGCCAGCAGCCAAGAGAAGACGTCCTACGAGCAGTACTTC TRBV4-3 - - TRBJ2-7
CASSPSYLVRGKNIQYF TGTGCCAGCAGCCCCTCTTACCTAGTTCGAGGCAAAAACATTCAGTACTTC TRBV11-2 - - TRBJ2-4
CASSLKTGAYRDNEQFF TGCGCCAGCAGCTTGAAAACAGGGGCGTATAGGGACAATGAGCAGTTCTTC TRBV5-1 once TRBD1 TRBJ2-1
CASSLSGQAQYIQYF TGTGCCAGCAGTTTATCGGGACAGGCTCAATACATTCAGTACTTC TRBV28 once TRBD1 TRBJ2-4
CASRQESGANVLTF TGTGCCAGCAGACAGGAGTCTGGGGCCAACGTCCTGACTTTC TRBV6-5 few - TRBJ2-6
CASSETRANYGYTF TGTGCCAGCAGTGAAACCAGGGCTAACTATGGCTACACCTTC TRBV25-1 - - TRBJ1-2
CASSLAVGATYEQYF TGCGCCAGCAGCTTGGCCGTCGGGGCAACCTACGAGCAGTACTTC TRBV5-1 many - TRBJ2-7
CASSEQDRVGLFF TGTGCCAGCAGTGAACAGGACAGGGTTGGTCTGTTTTTT TRBV2 - TRBD1 TRBJ2-2
CSVGASPNSPLHF TGCAGCGTTGGCGCCAGTCCAAATTCACCCCTCCACTTT TRBV29-1 few - TRBJ1-6
CASGSEFNYGYTF TGTGCCAGCGGGTCGGAGTTCAACTATGGCTACACCTTC TRBV9 few - TRBJ1-2
CASSFPGFLYNEQFF TGTGCCAGCAGCTTCCCGGGGTTCTTGTACAATGAGCAGTTCTTC TRBV5-4 few - TRBJ2-1
CAWSRGTGLLEAFF TGTGCCTGGAGCCGAGGGACGGGCCTTCTTGAAGCTTTCTTT TRBV30 few - TRBJ1-1
CASSLAVTGTAKNIQYF TGTGCCAGCAGCTTAGCAGTGACAGGCACAGCCAAAAACATTCAGTACTTC TRBV7-8 once - TRBJ2-4